A selection of T cell receptor beta chains follows, all from one sample in a study of shared clonotypes between healthy human individuals. This table comes from immunoSEQ multiplex PCR, and its TCRdb copy is limited to in-frame clones, with some not included. This sample has some 700,000 clones; around 90% occur once, and the top ten carry 30% to 40%. Material: memory CD8+ T cells from PBMCs. These receptors all come from a man aged 18 to 30 in good health. Some clones in this sample may be carry-over from other donors' samples. The CDR3 runs from the conserved cysteine through the conserved F or W. A D gene is named only where the DNA matches it firmly. A row's size may be missing; if present it is once, few, many or a size class.

J: TRBJ2-1
size: .
V: TRBV5-6
D: TRBD1
CDR3: CASSLVGQGKNNEQFF
DNA: TGTGCCAGCAGCTTGGTAGGACAGGGGAAAAACAATGAGCAGTTCTTC

J: TRBJ2-3
size: .
V: TRBV15
D: .
CDR3: CATSSYRGRTDTQYF
DNA: TGTGCCACCAGCAGCTACAGAGGGAGGACAGATACGCAGTATTTT

J: TRBJ2-7
size: .
V: TRBV5-1
D: .
CDR3: CASSLGGYEQYF
DNA: TGCGCCAGCAGCTTGGGGGGTTACGAGCAGTACTTC

J: TRBJ1-1
size: .
V: TRBV1
D: .
CDR3: CTSSQATGTEAFF
DNA: TGCACCAGCAGCCAAGCTACGGGCACTGAAGCTTTCTTT

J: TRBJ1-1
size: .
V: TRBV2
D: .
CDR3: CASSGTPEAFF
DNA: TGTGCCAGCAGTGGTACCCCTGAAGCTTTCTTT

J: TRBJ2-2
size: .
V: TRBV27
D: TRBD1
CDR3: CASRIQGAPGELFF
DNA: TGTGCCAGCAGAATTCAGGGGGCCCCCGGGGAGCTGTTTTTT

J: TRBJ2-7
size: .
V: TRBV29-1
D: .
CDR3: CSGRDISYEQYF
DNA: TGCAGCGGCCGGGACATCTCCTACGAGCAGTACTTC

J: TRBJ2-7
size: .
V: TRBV9
D: .
CDR3: CAGSLQGWDYEQYF
DNA: TGTGCCGGCTCCCTACAGGGTTGGGACTACGAGCAGTACTTC

J: TRBJ2-7
size: once
V: TRBV4-1
D: TRBD1
CDR3: CASSQNRGYEQYF
DNA: TGCGCCAGCAGCCAAAACAGGGGTTACGAGCAGTACTTC

J: TRBJ2-3
size: once
V: TRBV5-1
D: .
CDR3: CASSLEGVGADTQYF
DNA: TGCGCCAGCAGCTTGGAGGGGGTGGGCGCAGATACGCAGTATTTT

J: TRBJ2-2
size: .
V: TRBV4-3
D: TRBD1
CDR3: CASSQDWTGSSGELFF
DNA: TGCGCCAGCAGCCAAGACTGGACAGGGTCTTCCGGGGAGCTGTTTTTT

J: TRBJ1-1
size: once
V: TRBV11-2
D: TRBD1
CDR3: CASSSRQGRTIGAFF
DNA: TGTGCCAGCAGCTCGAGACAGGGGCGAACCATTGGCGCTTTCTTT

J: TRBJ2-5
size: .
V: TRBV4-1
D: TRBD2
CDR3: CASSSTSGFEETQYF
DNA: TGCGCCAGCAGCTCGACTAGCGGGTTTGAAGAGACCCAGTACTTC

J: TRBJ2-7
size: .
V: TRBV6-5
D: TRBD2
CDR3: CASSSRGVYEQYF
DNA: TGTGCCAGCAGTTCGCGGGGGGTTTACGAGCAGTACTTC

J: TRBJ2-5
size: .
V: TRBV28
D: TRBD1
CDR3: CASKQTGAQETQYF
DNA: TGTGCCAGCAAACAAACAGGGGCCCAAGAGACCCAGTACTTC

J: TRBJ2-2
size: .
V: TRBV7-3
D: .
CDR3: CASSLLAVGTGELFF
DNA: TGTGCCAGCAGCTTATTAGCCGTCGGCACCGGGGAGCTGTTTTTT

J: TRBJ2-7
size: once
V: TRBV27
D: TRBD2
CDR3: CASSSIPSGRDEQYF
DNA: TGTGCCAGCAGCTCAATCCCGAGCGGGAGGGACGAGCAGTACTTC

J: TRBJ2-1
size: .
V: TRBV4-3
D: .
CDR3: CASSQQGGYNEQFF
DNA: TGCGCCAGCAGCCAGCAGGGGGGATACAATGAGCAGTTCTTC

J: TRBJ2-2
size: once
V: TRBV4-3
D: .
CDR3: CASSQDDELGGELFF
DNA: TGCGCCAGCAGCCAAGATGACGAACTCGGCGGGGAGCTGTTTTTT

J: TRBJ2-5
size: .
V: TRBV16
D: .
CDR3: CASSPSLRETQYF
DNA: TGTGCCAGCAGCCCTTCATTACGAGAGACCCAGTACTTC

J: TRBJ1-1
size: once
V: TRBV7-9
D: .
CDR3: CASSLDGPQVNTEAFF
DNA: TGTGCCAGCAGCTTAGATGGGCCTCAAGTGAACACTGAAGCTTTCTTT

J: TRBJ2-7
size: .
V: TRBV18
D: .
CDR3: CASSPRFGLRTEYSYEQYF
DNA: TGTGCCAGCTCACCACGATTTGGTTTGCGGACAGAGTACTCCTACGAGCAGTACTTC

J: TRBJ2-7
size: .
V: TRBV11-3
D: .
CDR3: CASSLEGSDGYKRLRGEQYF
DNA: TGTGCCAGCAGCTTAGAGGGATCGGACGGCTATAAGAGACTAAGAGGCGAGCAGTACTTC

J: TRBJ2-7
size: once
V: TRBV19
D: .
CDR3: CASSIGTGYSYEQYF
DNA: TGTGCCAGTAGTATAGGGACTGGTTACTCCTACGAGCAGTACTTC

J: TRBJ1-2
size: .
V: TRBV5-4
D: .
CDR3: CASSVLSPPYGYTF
DNA: TGTGCCAGCAGCGTGCTCAGCCCTCCCTATGGCTACACCTTC

J: TRBJ1-1
size: .
V: TRBV4-3
D: .
CDR3: CASSQGSASEGMAFF
DNA: TGCGCCAGCAGCCAGGGATCCGCCTCCGAAGGGATGGCTTTCTTT

J: TRBJ2-5
size: once
V: TRBV18
D: TRBD1
CDR3: CASSPPDRGRETQYF
DNA: TGTGCCAGCTCGCCCCCGGACAGGGGGCGAGAGACCCAGTACTTC

J: TRBJ2-7
size: .
V: TRBV30
D: TRBD2
CDR3: CAWGGASGISDEQYF
DNA: TGTGCCTGGGGCGGGGCTAGCGGGATTTCCGACGAGCAGTACTTC

J: TRBJ2-7
size: .
V: TRBV27
D: .
CDR3: CASSLYPGPYEQYF
DNA: TGTGCCAGCAGTTTATATCCGGGTCCCTACGAGCAGTACTTC

J: TRBJ2-1
size: .
V: TRBV7-9
D: TRBD1
CDR3: CASSAGQANEQFF
DNA: TGTGCCAGCAGTGCCGGACAGGCCAATGAGCAGTTCTTC

J: TRBJ2-7
size: .
V: TRBV5-1
D: .
CDR3: CASSLSPSLISYEQYF
DNA: TGCGCCAGCAGCTTAAGCCCCTCCCTAATCAGCTACGAGCAGTACTTC

J: TRBJ2-7
size: .
V: TRBV15
D: .
CDR3: CATSREARPFEQYF
DNA: TGTGCCACCAGCAGAGAGGCCAGGCCGTTCGAGCAGTACTTC

J: TRBJ2-7
size: .
V: TRBV10-3
D: TRBD2
CDR3: CAIRRESSYEQYF
DNA: TGTGCCATCCGGCGGGAGAGCTCCTACGAGCAGTACTTC

J: TRBJ2-2
size: .
V: TRBV11-2
D: .
CDR3: CASSLWRSNTGELFF
DNA: TGTGCCAGCAGCTTGTGGCGGTCGAACACCGGGGAGCTGTTTTTT

J: TRBJ2-7
size: .
V: TRBV11-2
D: .
CDR3: CASSQTVGVTSEQYF
DNA: TGTGCCAGCAGCCAAACTGTGGGGGTAACTAGCGAGCAGTACTTC

J: TRBJ2-2
size: .
V: TRBV29-1
D: TRBD1
CDR3: CSVGRGPGELFF
DNA: TGCAGCGTCGGCAGGGGGCCCGGGGAGCTGTTTTTT

J: TRBJ2-7
size: .
V: TRBV19
D: TRBD1
CDR3: CASTTGQGQYEQYF
DNA: TGTGCCAGTACCACAGGACAGGGGCAATACGAGCAGTACTTC

J: TRBJ1-1
size: once
V: TRBV14
D: .
CDR3: CASSRPLGTEAFF
DNA: TGTGCCAGCAGCCGCCCCTTAGGGACTGAAGCTTTCTTT

J: TRBJ1-2
size: .
V: TRBV4-1
D: .
CDR3: CASSQVGRAANYGYTF
DNA: TGCGCCAGCAGCCAAGTGGGGAGGGCAGCTAACTATGGCTACACCTTC

J: TRBJ2-7
size: .
V: TRBV7-9
D: TRBD2
CDR3: CASSSGGKGYEQYF
DNA: TGTGCCAGCTCCTCGGGGGGGAAGGGCTACGAGCAGTACTTC

J: TRBJ2-7
size: .
V: TRBV7-9
D: .
CDR3: CASSLVGGTYEQYF
DNA: TGTGCCAGCAGCTTAGTCGGCGGAACCTACGAGCAGTACTTC

J: TRBJ1-2
size: .
V: TRBV14
D: .
CDR3: CASSQKQGVGYYGYTF
DNA: TGTGCCAGCAGCCAGAAACAGGGTGTGGGCTATTATGGCTACACCTTC

J: TRBJ2-5
size: .
V: TRBV11-2
D: TRBD1
CDR3: CASRDRDLETQYF
DNA: TGTGCCAGCCGGGACAGGGATTTGGAGACCCAGTACTTC

J: TRBJ2-1
size: .
V: TRBV7-8
D: TRBD2
CDR3: CASSPLAEGLYNEQFF
DNA: TGTGCCAGCAGCCCCCTAGCGGAGGGACTCTACAATGAGCAGTTCTTC

J: TRBJ2-7
size: .
V: TRBV28
D: TRBD1
CDR3: CASSQDRSYEQYF
DNA: TGTGCCAGCAGTCAGGACAGGTCGTACGAGCAGTACTTC

J: TRBJ2-1
size: .
V: TRBV6-5
D: .
CDR3: CASSYDRYSYNEQFF
DNA: TGTGCCAGCAGTTACGACCGGTACTCCTACAATGAGCAGTTCTTC

J: TRBJ2-2
size: .
V: TRBV7-9
D: TRBD2
CDR3: CASSLLPREILGGTGELFF
DNA: TGTGCCAGCAGCTTATTGCCGCGGGAGATCCTAGGTGGTACCGGGGAGCTGTTTTTT

J: TRBJ2-5
size: .
V: TRBV9
D: .
CDR3: CASSPGRRGPRVETQYF
DNA: TGTGCCAGCAGCCCAGGCCGGCGGGGGCCCCGGGTGGAGACCCAGTACTTC

J: TRBJ2-7
size: .
V: TRBV4-1
D: .
CDR3: CASSQGEGQYYEQYF
DNA: TGCGCCAGCAGCCAAGGTGAAGGGCAGTACTACGAGCAGTACTTC

J: TRBJ2-3
size: .
V: TRBV4-2
D: .
CDR3: CASSQVVQGSHTQYF
DNA: TGTGCCAGCAGCCAAGTGGTTCAGGGCTCGCATACGCAGTATTTT

J: TRBJ2-5
size: once
V: TRBV11-1
D: TRBD2
CDR3: CASSHRTPGLAGKETQYF
DNA: TGTGCCAGCAGTCATAGAACCCCGGGACTAGCGGGAAAGGAGACCCAGTACTTC

J: TRBJ1-2
size: .
V: TRBV9
D: .
CDR3: CASSVGGFDGGYGYTF
DNA: TGTGCCAGCAGCGTAGGAGGGTTTGACGGCGGCTACGGCTACACCTTC

J: TRBJ2-7
size: .
V: TRBV30
D: TRBD1
CDR3: CAWSGQGSPEQYF
DNA: TGTGCCTGGAGCGGACAGGGGTCGCCCGAGCAGTACTTC